These T cell receptor beta chains were read from a single sample in a study of regulatory T cells in long-lasting Graves disease. Using its own MiXCR run on the multiplex PCR reads, TCRdb lists one record per CDR3 protein. The table records 360,000 or so distinct CDR3 sequences, around 15% of them present only once. This sample also belongs to another study, concerning T cells in Graves' hyperthyroidism and ophthalmopathy.

Sequenced here: peripheral blood mononuclear cells (PBMCs), sampled at new diagnosis, from a patient treated with antithyroid drugs. These receptors were collected from a woman younger than 35 with Graves disease. Both conserved end residues are part of each CDR3. A D gene is named only where the DNA matches it firmly. Some rows mark clone size as missing; the rest say once, few, many or name a class of expanded clone.

size	V	D	J	CDR3	DNA
many	TRBV2	-	TRBJ2-3	CASMYRVQYF	TGTGCCAGCATGTATAGAGTGCAGTATTTT
-	TRBV16	-	TRBJ2-7	CASSQSTRDGQYF	TGTGCCAGCAGCCAGTCTACCCGGGACGGGCAGTACTTC
-	TRBV14	-	TRBJ2-7	CASSRAGTTYEQYF	TGTGCCAGCAGCCGGGCGGGAACAACCTACGAGCAGTACTTC
-	TRBV25-1	-	TRBJ2-7	CASSTGLPTANEQYF	TGTGCCAGCAGTACGGGCCTCCCAACGGCCAACGAGCAGTACTTC
many	TRBV20-1	TRBD1	TRBJ2-1	CSARAWNRGRVNEQFF	TGCAGTGCTAGAGCCTGGAACAGGGGGCGCGTGAATGAGCAGTTCTTC
-	TRBV6-1	-	TRBJ1-4	CASSEPGGNEKLFF	TGTGCCAGCAGTGAACCGGGGGGAAATGAAAAACTGTTTTTT
many	TRBV6-5	-	TRBJ2-3	CASSYGAEPATDTQYF	TGTGCCAGCAGTTACGGCGCAGAGCCCGCCACAGATACGCAGTATTTT
few	TRBV2	-	TRBJ1-5	CASTLGTQPQHF	TGTGCCAGCACCCTGGGGACCCAGCCCCAGCATTTT
many	TRBV15	TRBD1	TRBJ1-5	CATSRTGSNQPQHF	TGTGCCACCAGCCGGACAGGGAGCAATCAGCCCCAGCATTTT
many	TRBV5-1	-	TRBJ1-3	CASSSQGWDGNTIYF	TGTGCCAGCAGCTCACAGGGTTGGGATGGAAACACCATATATTTT
few	TRBV9	-	TRBJ1-3	CASSPTERRVSGNTIYF	TGTGCCAGCAGCCCCACGGAAAGGCGCGTCTCTGGAAACACCATATATTTT
-	TRBV6-2/TRBV6-3	TRBD1	TRBJ2-5	CASREVTGGHRWETQYF	TGTGCCAGCAGGGAAGTGACAGGGGGCCACAGGTGGGAGACCCAGTACTTC
many	TRBV7-2	-	TRBJ2-7	CASSLTQNYEQYF	TGTGCCAGCAGCTTAACACAAAACTACGAGCAGTACTTC
many	TRBV10-3	TRBD2	TRBJ2-5	CAISAGGQTQYF	TGTGCCATCAGTGCGGGGGGGCAGACCCAGTACTTC
many	TRBV27	-	TRBJ2-7	CASSSAATYEQYF	TGTGCCAGCAGTTCCGCCGCGACCTACGAGCAGTACTTC
-	TRBV3-1	-	TRBJ1-3	CASSQDWSSGNTIYF	TGTGCCAGCAGCCAAGATTGGAGCTCTGGAAACACCATATATTTT
few	TRBV19	-	TRBJ1-4	CASKARGGEEKLFF	TGTGCCAGTAAGGCCAGGGGAGGCGAGGAAAAACTGTTTTTT
few	TRBV9	TRBD1	TRBJ1-1	CASSPRDRGHNTEAFF	TGTGCCAGCAGCCCCAGGGACAGGGGGCACAACACTGAAGCTTTCTTT
many	TRBV12-3/TRBV12-4	-	TRBJ1-5	CASNRDGNQPQHF	TGTGCCAGCAACCGAGACGGAAATCAGCCCCAGCATTTT
-	TRBV6-2/TRBV6-3	-	TRBJ1-1	CASSYQGVGTEAFF	TGTGCCAGCAGTTACCAAGGGGTGGGCACTGAAGCTTTCTTT
many	TRBV29-1	-	TRBJ1-1	CSVFPRLEPEAFF	TGCAGCGTTTTCCCCCGTCTAGAGCCTGAAGCTTTCTTT
-	TRBV14	-	TRBJ2-6	CASSPGSSGANVLTF	TGTGCCAGCAGCCCAGGCAGCTCTGGGGCCAACGTCCTGACTTTC
many	TRBV5-1	-	TRBJ2-1	CASSATLIRGNEQFF	TGCGCCAGCAGCGCCACCCTAATCCGGGGTAATGAGCAGTTCTTC
-	TRBV27	-	TRBJ2-7	CASSLTPWLEQYF	TGTGCCAGCAGTTTAACCCCGTGGCTCGAGCAGTACTTC
many	TRBV11-2	-	TRBJ1-4	CASSLVAGFGEKLFF	TGTGCCAGCAGCTTAGTTGCCGGCTTTGGTGAAAAACTGTTTTTT
many	TRBV6-5	-	TRBJ1-2	CASSYSSSSGGLGYGYTF	TGTGCCAGCAGTTACTCCTCGTCATCTGGGGGGTTGGGCTATGGCTACACCTTC